One T cell receptor beta chain is described in this entry. This sample is drawn from a study of blood T cell repertoires in COVID-19. Study in general: Samples representing acute and convalescent COVID-19 were sourced from the United States, Italy and Spain. Nucleic acid was either cDNA or gDNA, and it came from T cells, B-cell-depleted T cells, or PBMCs.

Generated by immunoSEQ multiplex PCR, the TCRdb table keeps only in-frame clones and is missing some. The sample lists some 64,000 clones, around four fifths seen once, with 14% in the top ten. The V segment lost 1 base and the J segment 1 base; nucleotides outside the gene matches: 1. CDR3 length equals 15 residues. Per the germline V gene, CDR1 is SEHNR and CDR2 is FQNEAQ (reference sequence). The chain recombines TRBV7-9 with TRBJ2-1; 7 bases agree with TRBD1. The clonotype was recovered from a man in his fifties or sixties with COVID-19, enrolled during active disease. The sample taken for sequencing was peripheral blood. CDR3 loop: CASSLDRGSYNEQFF. The CDR3 bases are TGTGCCAGCAGCTTAGACAGGGGATCCTACAATGAGCAGTTCTTC.